This T cell receptor beta chain was retrieved from a study of early T cells in non-severe SARS-CoV-2 infection. Study context: Chains from this unsorted whole-blood bulk RNA could not be paired.

cDNA molecules, individually, were tagged with unique molecular identifiers. TCRdb passed the 5' RACE reads through MiXCR, listing each CDR3 protein once. The sample lists more than 35,000 distinct CDR3 sequences; approximately 6% were seen once. This clonotype was recorded at least ten times. Its antigen is as yet unknown. Study-wide results and limits: Clonotype matching in VDJdb favored anti-spike CD8 responses and did not capture private and CD4 specificities.

V lost 6 bases and J lost 7; bases outside the gene matches: 9. This CDR3 spans 15 amino acids. The V and J genes are TRBV12-3 or TRBV12-4 and TRBJ1-2; TRBD1 matches 12 bases. The source is an adult who was a healthcare worker with PCR-confirmed SARS-CoV-2 infection or an uninfected control (not recorded which). The sample was whole blood. The chain's CDR3 is CASSFFRDRGLGYTF. Written as DNA, the CDR3 is TGTGCCAGCAGCTTCTTTCGGGACAGGGGGCTTGGCTACACCTTC.